There are a few counts of the clone carrying this TCR beta chain. Its antigen is not identified. The germline V gene encodes CDR1 MNHNS and CDR2 SASEGT. The CDR3 runs 17 residues. The germline V and J ends were trimmed by 2 bases and 3 bases, with 17 bases remaining between them. This sample is drawn from a study of neoadjuvant anti-PD-1 for oral cavity cancer. General observations from the study: Higher pretreatment Treg/Th17 ratios tracked higher pretreatment blood clonality.

Sequencing was performed with immunoSEQ multiplex PCR; in TCRdb, only in-frame clones are kept and a portion is missing. This sample has 16,000 or so clones, with around 62% found just once. This receptor was identified in a person aged 35-80 years with oral cavity squamous cell carcinoma. This sequence joins TRBV6-1 and TRBJ1-5, with D tentatively TRBD1 (5 bases). The material was PBMCs, obtained before nivolumab (anti-PD-1) treatment. CDR3 sequence reads: CASSERAGWGNNQPQHF. The CDR3 DNA sequence: TGTGCCAGCAGTGAAAGGGCAGGGTGGGGGAACAATCAGCCCCAGCATTTT.